A selection of T cell receptor beta chains follows, all from one sample in a study of post-analysis software for immune sequencing data. TCRdb re-analysed the PCR reads in MiXCR, keeping a single row per CDR3 protein. The table records fewer than 850,000 distinct CDR3 sequences, about 32% of them present only once. What was sequenced was blood. Receptors originate from a girl aged 5-17 years with multiple sclerosis. Both conserved end residues are part of each CDR3. A D gene is named only where the DNA matches it firmly. For some rows the clone size is stated as once, few or many, or as a class when expanded; others skip it.

v_gene,abundance,j_gene,d_gene,len,CDR3aa,CDR3nt
TRBV9,few,TRBJ2-2,-,15,CASSAGSTLTGELFF,TGTGCCAGCAGCGCGGGGTCGACTCTTACCGGGGAGCTGTTTTTT
TRBV9,few,TRBJ2-1,TRBD2,19,CASSAGGTSGGPRYNEQFF,TGTGCCAGCAGCGCGGGAGGGACTAGCGGGGGGCCACGCTACAATGAGCAGTTCTTC
TRBV29-1,many,TRBJ2-7,-,11,CSAGKGWEQYF,TGCAGCGCGGGGAAGGGGTGGGAGCAGTACTTC
TRBV4-1,-,TRBJ2-1,-,16,CASSQPVGGAGNEQFF,TGCGCCAGCAGCCAGCCGGTCGGCGGGGCCGGGAATGAGCAGTTCTTC
TRBV25-1,few,TRBJ2-7,-,13,CASSERSLGEQYF,TGTGCCAGCAGTGAGCGCTCTTTAGGCGAGCAGTACTTC
TRBV20-1,-,TRBJ1-3,TRBD1,14,CSASLQGVGNTIYF,TGCAGTGCTAGTTTACAGGGGGTGGGGAACACCATATATTTT
TRBV7-9,-,TRBJ1-2,-,15,CASSLELRRFGGYTF,TGTGCCAGCAGCCTAGAGCTTCGTCGATTCGGTGGCTACACCTTC
TRBV7-2,-,TRBJ2-7,TRBD1,15,CASSLVGTEKYEQYF,TGTGCCAGCAGCTTAGTAGGGACAGAAAAATACGAGCAGTACTTC
TRBV20-1,many,TRBJ2-3,-,15,CSANRIETGSGTQYF,TGCAGTGCTAATCGAATCGAGACGGGAAGCGGTACGCAGTATTTT
TRBV4-1,few,TRBJ2-7,-,15,CASSQGTHSSNEQYF,TGCGCCAGCAGCCAAGGGACCCACTCGAGCAATGAGCAGTACTTC
TRBV15,-,TRBJ1-5,-,14,CATSRESFNQPQHF,TGTGCCACCAGCAGGGAATCGTTCAATCAGCCCCAGCATTTT
TRBV7-2,-,TRBJ1-2,-,13,CASSSRNSYGYTF,TGTGCCAGCAGCTCGAGAAATTCTTATGGCTACACCTTC
TRBV20-1,few,TRBJ2-7,TRBD2,17,CSARDPASGGREDEQYF,TGCAGTGCTAGAGATCCGGCGAGCGGGGGGAGAGAGGACGAGCAGTACTTC
TRBV6-1,-,TRBJ2-5,TRBD2,16,CASSELLAGAQETQYF,TGTGCCAGCAGTGAACTGCTAGCGGGAGCACAGGAGACCCAGTACTTC
TRBV29-1,many,TRBJ2-5,-,12,CSVDSGRETQYF,TGCAGCGTTGATTCAGGGCGAGAGACCCAGTACTTC
TRBV24-1,-,TRBJ2-1,-,15,CATNEAGKLGDEQFF,TGTGCCACCAATGAAGCAGGGAAATTAGGCGATGAGCAGTTCTTC
TRBV6-2/TRBV6-3,few,TRBJ2-7,-,13,CASRRDNPYEQYF,TGTGCCAGCAGACGGGACAACCCCTACGAGCAGTACTTC
TRBV7-2,-,TRBJ2-1,-,14,CASSVYLGHNEQFF,TGTGCCAGCAGCGTTTATTTGGGCCACAATGAGCAGTTCTTC
TRBV7-2,-,TRBJ1-6,TRBD1,16,CASSLHSRGNHSPLHF,TGTGCCAGCAGCTTACACTCCAGGGGGAATCACTCACCCCTCCACTTT
TRBV24-1,-,TRBJ2-3,TRBD1,16,CATSERQTGVGDTQYF,TGTGCCACCAGTGAGCGACAGACAGGGGTCGGAGATACGCAGTATTTT
TRBV7-2,once,TRBJ1-1,-,18,CASSLVLGGMGSGTEAFF,TGTGCCAGCAGCTTAGTTTTGGGGGGGATGGGGTCAGGAACTGAAGCTTTCTTT
TRBV5-1,-,TRBJ2-7,TRBD2,16,CASSLIGPSGTCEQYF,TGCGCCAGCAGCCTGATAGGGCCTAGCGGGACTTGCGAGCAGTACTTC
TRBV5-1,-,TRBJ2-7,-,13,CASSLVDTYEQYF,TGCGCCAGCAGCTTGGTTGACACCTACGAGCAGTACTTC
TRBV11-2,few,TRBJ2-3,-,16,CASSPGAVFRTDTQYF,TGTGCCAGCAGCCCCGGGGCAGTTTTTCGCACAGATACGCAGTATTTT
TRBV28,-,TRBJ2-3,TRBD2,14,CASSSASGEDTQYF,TGTGCCAGCAGTTCAGCTAGCGGGGAGGATACGCAGTATTTT
TRBV6-2/TRBV6-3,-,TRBJ2-6,TRBD1,16,CANSFGQGAGANVLTF,TGTGCCAACAGTTTTGGACAGGGCGCTGGGGCCAACGTCCTGACTTTC
TRBV2,few,TRBJ2-5,-,13,CASSGRVQETQYF,TGTGCCAGCAGTGGCCGAGTACAAGAGACCCAGTACTTC
TRBV10-2,-,TRBJ2-2,-,15,CASMGGRRGTGELFF,TGCGCCAGCATGGGAGGGCGCAGGGGCACCGGGGAGCTGTTTTTT
TRBV15,many,TRBJ2-7,TRBD1,16,CATSRRRDRGFYEQYF,TGTGCCACCAGCAGGCGCCGGGACAGGGGGTTTTACGAGCAGTACTTC
TRBV29-1,-,TRBJ2-5,TRBD2,14,CSVESGGGRETQYF,TGCAGCGTTGAATCTGGGGGGGGAAGAGAGACCCAGTACTTC
TRBV27,few,TRBJ2-3,-,14,CASSFRTTTDTQYF,TGTGCCAGCAGTTTTAGGACGACCACAGATACGCAGTATTTT
TRBV28,-,TRBJ2-5,-,14,CASSRGGSRWTQYF,TGTGCCAGCAGCCGAGGCGGGTCCCGGTGGACCCAGTACTTC
TRBV27,-,TRBJ2-1,-,13,CAGSFDPNNEQFF,TGTGCCGGCAGTTTTGATCCCAACAATGAGCAGTTCTTC
TRBV20-1,-,TRBJ2-7,TRBD1,13,CSAWTGTGYEQYF,TGCAGTGCTTGGACCGGGACAGGTTACGAGCAGTACTTC
TRBV20-1,-,TRBJ1-1,-,14,CSARRPGMNTEAFF,TGCAGTGCTAGACGACCGGGAATGAACACTGAAGCTTTCTTT
TRBV20-1,-,TRBJ1-1,-,16,CSARHPGDGRRTEAFF,TGCAGTGCTAGACACCCGGGTGACGGCAGGAGGACTGAAGCTTTCTTT
TRBV10-3,many,TRBJ2-3,-,13,CAISLDPVGTQYF,TGTGCCATCAGTCTTGACCCGGTCGGTACGCAGTATTTT
TRBV20-1,few,TRBJ2-3,-,15,CSARSGGAFTDTQYF,TGCAGTGCTAGATCTGGCGGAGCCTTCACAGATACGCAGTATTTT
TRBV7-2,many,TRBJ2-6,-,17,CASSLGWGAAGANVLTF,TGTGCCAGCAGCCTCGGATGGGGGGCAGCTGGGGCCAACGTCCTGACTTTC
TRBV20-1,-,TRBJ2-1,-,16,CSARGAGLWAYNEQFF,TGCAGTGCTAGAGGGGCGGGTCTCTGGGCCTACAATGAGCAGTTCTTC
TRBV25-1,-,TRBJ1-2,TRBD1,14,CASSEYGQGLGYTF,TGTGCCAGCAGTGAGTACGGACAGGGACTCGGCTACACCTTC
TRBV7-9,-,TRBJ2-3,-,17,CASSLGLGGGGTDTQYF,TGTGCCAGCAGCTTAGGACTCGGCGGGGGCGGCACAGATACGCAGTATTTT
TRBV6-2/TRBV6-3,-,TRBJ2-3,-,15,CASSYRDLSTDTQYF,TGTGCCAGCAGCTACAGGGACCTCAGCACAGATACGCAGTATTTT
TRBV20-1,-,TRBJ2-5,-,13,CSARGSHQETRYF,TGCAGTGCTAGAGGCTCACACCAAGAGACCCGGTACTTC
TRBV20-1,-,TRBJ2-3,-,16,CSASAGTQVNTDTQYF,TGCAGTGCCAGTGCGGGGACCCAGGTCAACACAGATACGCAGTATTTT
TRBV2,-,TRBJ2-1,-,12,CASGKENNEQFF,TGTGCCAGCGGAAAGGAGAACAATGAGCAGTTCTTC
TRBV7-2,few,TRBJ2-1,-,16,CASSPPRPLVYNEQFF,TGTGCCAGCAGCCCTCCCCGGCCCCTAGTTTACAATGAGCAGTTCTTC
TRBV7-2,-,TRBJ2-1,TRBD2,17,CASSLSLAGGPGGEQFF,TGTGCCAGCAGCCTCTCCCTAGCGGGAGGACCGGGGGGGGAGCAGTTCTTC
TRBV2,-,TRBJ2-1,-,12,CASSLSYHEQFF,TGTGCCAGCAGTTTGAGTTACCATGAGCAGTTCTTC
TRBV20-1,few,TRBJ2-7,TRBD1,15,CSARAIRDRGIEQYF,TGCAGTGCTAGAGCCATCCGGGACAGGGGTATCGAGCAGTACTTC